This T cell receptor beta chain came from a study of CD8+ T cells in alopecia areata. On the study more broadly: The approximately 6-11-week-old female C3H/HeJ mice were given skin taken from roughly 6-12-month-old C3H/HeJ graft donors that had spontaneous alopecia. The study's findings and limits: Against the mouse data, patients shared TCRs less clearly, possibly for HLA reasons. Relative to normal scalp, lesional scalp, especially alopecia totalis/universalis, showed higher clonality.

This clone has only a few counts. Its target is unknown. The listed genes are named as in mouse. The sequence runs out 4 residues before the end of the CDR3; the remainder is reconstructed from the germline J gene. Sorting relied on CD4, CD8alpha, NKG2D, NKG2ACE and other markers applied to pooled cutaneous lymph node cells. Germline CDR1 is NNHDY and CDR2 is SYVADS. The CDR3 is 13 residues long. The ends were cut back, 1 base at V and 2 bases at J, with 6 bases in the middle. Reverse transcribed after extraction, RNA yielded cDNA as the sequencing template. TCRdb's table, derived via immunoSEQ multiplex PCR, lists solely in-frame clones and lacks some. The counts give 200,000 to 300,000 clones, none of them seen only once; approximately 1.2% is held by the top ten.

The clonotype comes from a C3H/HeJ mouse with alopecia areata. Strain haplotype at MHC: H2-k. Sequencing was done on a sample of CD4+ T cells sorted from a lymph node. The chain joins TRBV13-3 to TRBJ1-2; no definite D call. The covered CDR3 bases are TGTGCCAGCAGTGATTACAGCAACTCC. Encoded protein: CASSDYSNS. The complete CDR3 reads CASSDYSNSDYTF.